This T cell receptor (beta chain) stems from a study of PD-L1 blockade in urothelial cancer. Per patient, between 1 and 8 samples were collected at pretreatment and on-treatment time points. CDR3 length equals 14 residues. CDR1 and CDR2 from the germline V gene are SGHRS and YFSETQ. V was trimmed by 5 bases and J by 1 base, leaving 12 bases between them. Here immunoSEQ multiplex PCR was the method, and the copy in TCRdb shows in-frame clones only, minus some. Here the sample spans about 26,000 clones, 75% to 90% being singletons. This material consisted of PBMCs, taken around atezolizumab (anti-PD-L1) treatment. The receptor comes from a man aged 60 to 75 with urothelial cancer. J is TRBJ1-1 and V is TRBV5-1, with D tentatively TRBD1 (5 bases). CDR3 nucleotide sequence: TGCGCCAGCAGACCGTCCACAGGGAACACTGAAGCTTTCTTT. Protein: CASRPSTGNTEAFF. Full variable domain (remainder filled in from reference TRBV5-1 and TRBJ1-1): KAGVTQTPRYLIKTRGQQVTLSCSPISGHRSVSWYQQTPGQGLQFLFEYFSETQRNKGNFPGRFSGRQFSNSRSEMNVSTLELGDSALYLCASRPSTGNTEAFFGQGTRLTVV.